These 32 T cell receptor beta chains were all obtained from the same sample, sequenced in a study of blood T cell repertoires in COVID-19. Generated by immunoSEQ multiplex PCR, the TCRdb table keeps only in-frame clones and is missing some. This table holds roughly 300,000 clones, around 87% found once. Material: PBMCs or T cells enriched from blood (not recorded which). All receptors derive from a woman aged 30 to 39 who had recovered from COVID-19.

The J gene is TRBJ2-1, the V gene TRBV27; no definite D call. This CDR3 comprises 13 residues. The germline CDR1 and CDR2 sequences are MNHEY and SMNVEV (reference sequence). The V gene lost 6 bases and the J gene lost 8 bases, with 14 bases spanning the gap. The CDR3: CASSLPRSDEQFF. The DNA for the CDR3 is TGTGCCAGCAGCCTACCCCGGAGCGATGAGCAGTTCTTC.

The chain employs TRBV10-3 and TRBJ2-1; 8 bases line up with TRBD2. CDR3 length equals 13 residues. V was pared by 7 bases and J by 8 bases, with 7 bases of the junction left unmatched. From germline, CDR1 is ENHRY and CDR2 SYGVKD. The CDR3 nucleotides are TGTGCCATCACCAGCGGGGGCAGGGATGAGCAGTTCTTC. This translates into CAITSGGRDEQFF.

The chain couples TRBV2 to TRBJ1-4; D is perhaps TRBD1 (6 bases). The CDR3 spans 12 residues. The germline V gene encodes CDR1 SNHLY and CDR2 FYNNEI. V was cut by 5 bases and J by 7 bases, with 8 bases left in between. In nucleotides, the CDR3 is TGTGCCAGCAGTACGGACAGTGAAAAACTGTTTTTT. The encoded protein is CASSTDSEKLFF. Full variable domain (outside the CDR3, taken from reference TRBV2 and TRBJ1-4): EPEVTQTPSHQVTQMGQEVILRCVPISNHLYFYWYRQILGQKVEFLVSFYNNEISEKSEIFDDQFSVERPDGSNFTLKIRSTKLEDSAMYFCASSTDSEKLFFGSGTQLSVL.

The gene calls are TRBV6-5 and TRBJ1-5, with D unclear. The CDR3 has 13 amino acids. Germline V gene sequence: CDR1 MNHEY, CDR2 SVGAGI. Trimming took 6 bases from V and 0 from J, leaving 6 bases between them. The CDR3 bases are TGTGCCAGCAGCGGTTATAGCAATCAGCCCCAGCATTTT. Translation: CASSGYSNQPQHF.

The chain employs TRBV19 and TRBJ2-1; 8 nucleotides match TRBD2. The germline V gene encodes CDR1 LNHDA and CDR2 SQIVND (reference sequence). The V and J ends lost 9 bases and 0 bases, in that order; junction bases with no gene match: 13. The CDR3 is 17 amino acids. The CDR3 nucleotides are TGTGCCAGCCTCCCCCCAGCGGGGGCTAGCTCCTACAATGAGCAGTTCTTC. Translation gives CASLPPAGASSYNEQFF.

V usage is TRBV4-3 and J usage is TRBJ1-2; 9 bases align to TRBD1. Germline V gene lookup returns CDR1 LGHNA and CDR2 YSLEER. The CDR3 sequence is 14 residues long. The V segment lost 0 bases and the J segment 8 bases; nucleotides outside the gene matches: 4. CDR3 residues: CASSQEYRGPGYTF. In DNA form, the CDR3 reads TGCGCCAGCAGCCAAGAGTACAGGGGGCCCGGCTACACCTTC.

This clone has just one count. The sample carries other DNA sequences with the same CDR3. This sequence joins TRBV6-5 and TRBJ1-4; 7 bases are shared with TRBD1. The CDR3 loop spans 15 amino acids. Germline V gene sequence: CDR1 MNHEY, CDR2 SVGAGI. J was trimmed by 5 bases and V by 2 bases; bases with no gene match: 5. The CDR3 DNA is TGTGCCAGCAGTTACCGGGACAGTGGAAATGAAAAACTGTTTTTT. It is translated as CASSYRDSGNEKLFF.

The V gene is TRBV6-6, the J gene TRBJ2-7; 7 bases align to TRBD1. CDR1 MNHNY and CDR2 SVGAGI come from the germline V gene (reference sequence). The CDR3 is made up of 15 amino acids. After removal of 10 bases from V and 2 bases from J, the junction contained 14 bases not matched to a gene. In DNA form, the CDR3 reads TGTGCCACCTCAGTCCCCTGGGACAGCGCCTACGAGCAGTACTTC. Its protein is CATSVPWDSAYEQYF.

This chain connects TRBV3-1 (or the pseudogene TRBV3-2) to TRBJ2-5; TRBD2 might be the D (6 bases). This CDR3 has 15 amino acids. Trimming took off 5 bases at V and 2 bases at J, with 15 bases between the two ends. Per germline, CDR1 LGHDT and CDR2 YNNKEL (reference sequence). DNA for the CDR3: TGTGCCAGCAGCGGGGTGCGGGGCCCACAAGAGACCCAGTACTTC. Amino acid sequence: CASSGVRGPQETQYF.

V usage is TRBV5-1 and J usage is TRBJ1-4; D unclear. Germline-derived CDR1 and CDR2 are SGHRS and YFSETQ. The CDR3 contains 14 residues. Deletions cut 0 bases from V and 5 bases from J, with 8 bases between. CDR3 amino acids: CASSLGTYNEKLFF. The CDR3 DNA follows: TGCGCCAGCAGCTTGGGCACCTACAATGAAAAACTGTTTTTT. The entire variable domain, with the rest obtained from reference TRBV5-1 and TRBJ1-4, is as follows: KAGVTQTPRYLIKTRGQQVTLSCSPISGHRSVSWYQQTPGQGLQFLFEYFSETQRNKGNFPGRFSGRQFSNSRSEMNVSTLELGDSALYLCASSLGTYNEKLFFGSGTQLSVL.

This chain connects TRBV19 to TRBJ1-2; 8 bases map to TRBD1. V gave up 3 bases and J gave up 8 bases; unmatched junction bases: 5. Germline V gives CDR1 LNHDA, CDR2 SQIVND (reference sequence). The CDR3 is 13 amino acids. This chain's CDR3 is CASSMTDREGYTF. For the CDR3, the DNA is TGTGCCAGTAGTATGACGGACAGGGAGGGCTACACCTTC.

The chain couples TRBV6-2 or TRBV6-3 to TRBJ1-1; 9 bases map to TRBD1. The CDR3 extends over 17 amino acids. The germline V gene has CDR1 MNHEY and CDR2 SVGEGT. V gave up 2 bases and J gave up 0 bases; unmatched junction bases: 7. This CDR3 reads CASSYEYGQGMNTEAFF. Written as DNA, the CDR3 is TGTGCCAGCAGTTACGAGTATGGACAGGGGATGAACACTGAAGCTTTCTTT.

As DNA, the CDR3 is TGCGCCAGCAGTGAGCCCCCCCTAGCGGGAAAGGAGACCCAGTACTTC. Amino acids: CASSEPPLAGKETQYF. The chain couples TRBV10-2 to TRBJ2-5; 9 bases line up with TRBD2. Germline V gene sequence: CDR1 WSHSY, CDR2 SAAADI. The CDR3 length is 16 residues. Trimming cost V 2 bases and J 5 bases; bases outside gene matches: 9.

This chain joins TRBV28 and TRBJ1-3; no reliable D call. The CDR3 spans 14 residues. CDR1 MDHEN and CDR2 SYDVKM come from the germline V gene. V dropped 3 bases and J dropped 4 bases, with 10 bases sitting between them. CDR3 sequence (DNA): TGTGCCAGCAGTTTCACCTCGAGGGGAAACACCATATATTTT. Translated: CASSFTSRGNTIYF.

V usage is TRBV5-1 and J usage is TRBJ1-3; 9 positions match TRBD1. With 4 bases clipped from V and 1 base from J, the junction kept 3 bases outside the gene matches. The CDR3 spans 15 residues. CDR1 SGHRS and CDR2 YFSETQ come from the germline V gene. Written as DNA, the CDR3 is TGCGCCAGCAGCAAAGGACAGGGGTCTGGAAACACCATATATTTT. This codes for CASSKGQGSGNTIYF.

The V call is TRBV5-5, the J call TRBJ1-1, with 8 bases that match TRBD1. This CDR3 has 17 amino acids. Germline CDR1 SGHKS, CDR2 YYEKEE (reference sequence). Trimming took 0 bases from V and 5 from J; bases not matched to a gene: 12. For the CDR3, the DNA is TGTGCCAGCAGCTTGGTGGCAAGACAGGGGATAGGAACTGAAGCTTTCTTT. It codes for CASSLVARQGIGTEAFF.

V gene TRBV12-3 or TRBV12-4 combines with J gene TRBJ1-1; D gene uncertain. This CDR3 comprises 13 residues. V lost 0 bases to trimming and J lost 11 bases, with 13 bases between them. The CDR3 DNA sequence: TGTGCCAGCAGTTTAGCGCATTTAGCAGACGCTTTCTTT. Protein product: CASSLAHLADAFF.

The rearrangement uses TRBV25-1 and TRBJ2-7, with D possibly matching TRBD2 (6 bases). The CDR3 runs to 12 residues. The germline V gene has CDR1 MGHDK and CDR2 SYGVNS. Trimming took off 1 base at V and 7 bases at J, with 8 bases between the two ends. The CDR3 is CASSEFRGEQYF. The CDR3 coding sequence is TGTGCCAGCAGTGAATTTCGGGGGGAGCAGTACTTC.

This rearrangement joins TRBV19 to TRBJ2-2; 7 bases map to TRBD2. The CDR3 has 16 residues. CDR1 and CDR2 (germline): LNHDA, SQIVND (reference sequence). V dropped 3 bases and J dropped 3; count of bases not matched to a gene: 7. CDR3 in DNA: TGTGCCAGTAGTATTCTCAGCGGGGCCTACACCGGGGAGCTGTTTTTT. Its translation is CASSILSGAYTGELFF.

This chain links TRBV19 with TRBJ1-2; 7 nucleotides match TRBD1. This CDR3 is 12 amino acids long. The J segment lost 3 bases and the V segment lost 9 bases, leaving 4 bases of the junction unmatched. CDR1 LNHDA and CDR2 SQIVND come from the germline V gene (reference sequence). The CDR3 spells CASGDSYYGYTF. CDR3 coding DNA: TGTGCCAGCGGGGACAGTTACTATGGCTACACCTTC.

In its sample, this clone was seen once. The chain uses TRBV7-3 and TRBJ2-2; possible D gene TRBD1, 6 bases. Per the germline V gene, CDR1 is SGHTA and CDR2 is FQGTGA. The CDR3 spans 16 residues. Trimming removed 1 base at V and 1 base at J, with 10 bases between. The DNA of the CDR3 is TGTGCCAGCAGCTTAATGGCCAGGGGGAACACCGGGGAGCTGTTTTTT. This sequence encodes CASSLMARGNTGELFF.

The rearrangement uses TRBV11-2 and TRBJ2-2; D uncertain. Germline V gene lookup returns CDR1 SGHAT and CDR2 FQNNGV. CDR3 length equals 15 residues. V was clipped by 1 base and J by 8 bases, with 14 bases between them. Here the CDR3 DNA reads TGTGCCAGCAGCTTAGTAACCGGGTCCGGAGGGGAGCTGTTTTTT. This encodes CASSLVTGSGGELFF. Variable domain in full (rest from reference TRBV11-2 and TRBJ2-2): EAGVAQSPRYKIIEKRQSVAFWCNPISGHATLYWYQQILGQGPKLLIQFQNNGVVDDSQLPKDRFSAERLKGVDSTLKIQPAKLEDSAVYLCASSLVTGSGGELFFGEGSRLTVL.

The chain has TRBV6-1 and TRBJ1-1, with D maybe TRBD1 (6 bases). Trimming removed 2 bases at V and 2 bases at J, with 12 bases between. This CDR3 is built from 15 residues. In germline, CDR1 is MNHNS, CDR2 SASEGT. CDR3 protein: CASSERTAFNTEAFF. CDR3 in DNA: TGTGCCAGCAGTGAAAGGACAGCTTTCAACACTGAAGCTTTCTTT.

This rearrangement joins TRBV10-2 to TRBJ2-5, with D possibly TRBD2 on 6 matching bases. CDR1 is WSHSY and CDR2 is SAAADI in the germline V gene. The CDR3 has 13 amino acids. Deletions cut 6 bases from V and 5 bases from J, with 13 bases between. CDR3 in amino acids: CASSPRGLETQYF. The CDR3 DNA reads TGCGCCAGCAGCCCCCGGGGGTTGGAGACCCAGTACTTC.

This clone was seen just once. V and J are TRBV6-1 and TRBJ1-1; a possible D gene is TRBD1 (6 bases). The length of the CDR3 is 13 residues. In germline, CDR1 is MNHNS, CDR2 SASEGT. V was shortened by 3 bases and J by 8 bases, with 13 bases between the two germline ends. The chain's CDR3 is CASSELQGKEAFF. Here the CDR3 DNA reads TGTGCCAGCAGTGAGTTACAGGGAAAGGAAGCTTTCTTT.

The chain links TRBV5-1 to TRBJ2-7; the match to TRBD2 covers 7 bases. Germline assignment: CDR1 SGHRS and CDR2 YFSETQ. With V trimmed by 0 bases and J by 5 bases, 8 bases remained unmatched. The CDR3 runs 15 residues. The CDR3 region has the DNA TGCGCCAGCAGCTTGGCTCCGAGACTAGCAGACGAGCAGTACTTC. It translates to CASSLAPRLADEQYF.

Note on this clone: One end of the junction varies from germline; a read error may be responsible. The chain carries TRBV4-3 and TRBJ1-5; D gene ambiguous. The CDR3 length is 13 residues. Germline V gives CDR1 LGHNA, CDR2 YSLEER. The DNA for the CDR3 is TGCGTCAGCAGCCAGGAGCAAAATCAGCCCCAGCATTTT. This sequence encodes CVSSQEQNQPQHF.

The chain joins TRBV6-5 to TRBJ2-2; tentatively, D is TRBD1 (6 bases). Trimming cost V 2 bases and J 8 bases, with 15 bases left between them. The CDR3 consists of 15 residues. Germline V gene sequence: CDR1 MNHEY, CDR2 SVGAGI. The CDR3: CASSYTWGRVGELFF. In DNA form, the CDR3 reads TGTGCCAGCAGTTACACCTGGGGGCGGGTTGGGGAGCTGTTTTTT.

A note on this clone: The sample contains more than one DNA sequence encoding this CDR3. The genes are TRBV5-1 and TRBJ1-5; the match to TRBD1 covers 7 bases. Trimming at V came to 5 bases and at J to 7 bases, leaving 6 bases not matched to a gene. Germline CDR1 is SGHRS and CDR2 is YFSETQ. The CDR3 runs to 13 residues. The CDR3, as DNA: TGCGCCAGCAGTCTTGACAGGGACCAGCCCCAGCATTTT. This codes for CASSLDRDQPQHF.

The chain carries TRBV27 and TRBJ1-2, with 9 bases fitting TRBD1. Germline assignment: CDR1 MNHEY and CDR2 SMNVEV (reference sequence). CDR3 length equals 14 residues. V gave up 6 bases and J gave up 10 bases; unmatched junction bases: 12. CDR3 sequence: CASRPQGASGSYTF. CDR3 DNA: TGTGCCAGCAGGCCACAGGGGGCATCGGGTTCCTACACCTTC.

This clone was recorded many times. The chain recombines TRBV6-4 with TRBJ2-3; TRBD1 aligns across 8 bases. The length of the CDR3 is 13 residues. The germline CDR1 and CDR2 sequences are MRHNA and SNTAGT. Trimming removed 0 bases from V and 10 bases from J; junction bases left unmatched: 3. This CDR3 is CASSDSGTGAQYF. The CDR3 nucleotides read TGTGCCAGCAGTGACTCAGGGACAGGCGCGCAGTATTTT.

In its sample, this clone was seen once. The V and J genes are TRBV2 and TRBJ2-5, with 9 bases that match TRBD2. Germline CDR1 and CDR2: SNHLY and FYNNEI. The CDR3 spans 15 residues. Losses at the gene ends were 8 bases for V and 5 bases for J; bases not matched to a gene: 12. CDR3 residues: CASGLDSGGGETQYF. The CDR3 region has the DNA TGTGCCAGCGGGTTGGATAGCGGGGGTGGTGAGACCCAGTACTTC.